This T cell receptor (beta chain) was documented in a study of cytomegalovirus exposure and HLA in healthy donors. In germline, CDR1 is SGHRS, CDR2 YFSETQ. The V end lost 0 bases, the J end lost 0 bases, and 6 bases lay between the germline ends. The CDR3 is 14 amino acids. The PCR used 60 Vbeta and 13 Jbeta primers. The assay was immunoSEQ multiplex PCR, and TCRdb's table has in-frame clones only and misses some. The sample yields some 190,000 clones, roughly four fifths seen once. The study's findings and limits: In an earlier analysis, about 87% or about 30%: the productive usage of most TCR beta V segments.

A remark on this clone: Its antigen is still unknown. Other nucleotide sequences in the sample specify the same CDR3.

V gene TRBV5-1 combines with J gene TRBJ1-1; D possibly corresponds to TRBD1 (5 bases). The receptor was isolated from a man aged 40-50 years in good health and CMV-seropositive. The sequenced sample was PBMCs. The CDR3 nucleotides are TGCGCCAGCAGCTTGGAAGGGGTGAACACTGAAGCTTTCTTT. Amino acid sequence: CASSLEGVNTEAFF. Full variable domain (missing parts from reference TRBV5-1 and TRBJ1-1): KAGVTQTPRYLIKTRGQQVTLSCSPISGHRSVSWYQQTPGQGLQFLFEYFSETQRNKGNFPGRFSGRQFSNSRSEMNVSTLELGDSALYLCASSLEGVNTEAFFGQGTRLTVV.